Below, one T cell receptor beta chain is given with its context. Its antigen is currently not known. The library was prepared using the immunoSEQ multiplex PCR assay. The multiplex PCR relied on a mix of 60 forward primers for TCR Vbeta segments and 13 reverse primers for TCR Jbeta segments. Amplification of the CDR3 region of rearranged TCR beta genes was performed with a multiplex PCR assay on genomic DNA. The amplified TCR beta libraries were sequenced on the Illumina HiSeq System as 87-base-pair reads. In the source study's methods: A later analysis tallied roughly 76 million unique TCR beta chains across the 666 repertoires, and some 12 million of those chains were shared by two or more donors. Raw reads were error-corrected and collapsed into unique sequences by a nearest-neighbor algorithm in which closely related sequences were merged to remove PCR and sequencing errors. Alignment of CDR3 sequences to IMGT reference sequences was used to assign V, D and J gene segments. Each retained sequence needed at least a six-nucleotide match to both a V gene segment and a J gene segment. Rearrangements were classified as productive when the CDR3 lacked stop codons and remained in frame with V and J, and all other rearrangements were classified as non-productive. Following IMGT convention, CDR3 was defined as the stretch from the second conserved V-encoded cysteine to the conserved J-encoded phenylalanine. The earlier analysis of about 500 of the donors excluded sequences that lacked an unambiguous match to a single V gene segment. An earlier analysis of a few hundred of the donors called V segments functional above 56.7% productive rearrangements and segregating when the between-donor standard deviation exceeded 5%. A statistical classification framework was built for diagnosing cytomegalovirus status from the catalog of TCR beta chain sequences. V and J gene assignment, in a later analysis, came from comparing TCR nucleotide sequences with IMGT/GENE-DB human TR gene sequences. In a later analysis, CDR3 sequences and most-parsimonious VDJ recombination scenarios were assigned using the TCRdist pipeline. In a later analysis, every TCR beta chain was defined by the combination of its CDR3 amino acid sequence and its V-gene family, and reads without a unique V-gene family were dropped. As a way to deal with suspected cross-contamination and a sequencing artifact, a later analysis dropped 500 to 700 nucleotide sequences that were highly shared and had low generation probability. In a later analysis, a clonal expansion index for each public chain was calculated from normalized within-repertoire ranks of inferred template counts. In a later analysis, generation probabilities were computed with a VDJ recombination model fitted to out-of-frame rearrangements, and the resulting probabilities were checked against IGoR. A later analysis scored TCR-TCR, TCR-HLA and TCR-CMV co-occurrence with hypergeometric tests, applying a repertoire-size bias correction to TCR pairs. In a later analysis, false discovery rates were estimated by permuting HLA or CMV assignments 20 times. A later analysis grouped co-occurring TCRs with DBSCAN, adding TCRdist sequence similarity when clustering within HLA-allele-positive subsets. Co-occurrence clustering excluded repertoires with fewer than 30,000 or more than 120,000 public chains, plus five with anomalous nucleotide sharing. Imported from immuneACCESS, the table was reduced by TCRdb to in-frame sequences with V and J called. These copies leave out some clones; in studies compared against another copy, an unresolved V gene accounts for under half, and the cause of the remainder is not known. D and trimming come from the DNA, and the V and J calls and clone size come from that table. The table held for this sample gives about 96,000 clones. The ten largest make up around 3.4% of the sample.

The data originate from a study of cytomegalovirus exposure and HLA in healthy donors (dated by TCRdb to 2015 to 2018). For the wider study: An earlier analysis of approximately 640 of the donors reported 276 Gb of sequence data and about 100 million unique TCR beta sequences from 150 million to 200 million T cells. Around 320 gigabases of sequencing data and tens of millions of unique TCR sequences were included in an early release covering 500 to 750 HLA-typed donors. Of the roughly 420 genotyped donors, 80% to 90% were placed in the genetic ancestry cluster associated with self-reported Caucasian donors. The study was designed to test whether signatures of past pathogen exposure could be identified by cataloging public T cell receptors. Using immunosequencing, the study profiled T cell repertoires from some 670 subjects and related those repertoires to cytomegalovirus serostatus. Along with the approximately 670-subject first cohort, a separate validation cohort of over a hundred different subjects was used. High-throughput TCR immunosequencing, statistical association of individual TCRs with disease status, and machine learning were combined to predict cytomegalovirus infection status. To study patterns of TCR occurrence, a later analysis re-analyzed previously published TCR beta repertoires from 600 to 750 donors and added high-resolution HLA genotyping. Rather than using new phenotypic data, the later analysis identified candidate immune exposures from TCR beta sequences and from how often those sequences occurred across donors. An earlier analysis of some 600 of the donors applied high-throughput TCR beta sequencing to assess whether each TCR beta V gene segment acted as functional or pseudogenic. Alongside the repertoire data, information on donor age, sex, ethnicity and CMV serostatus was compiled. Genome-wide SNP genotypes for about 65% of the roughly 670 donors were used in a later genetic analysis, which treated that subset as a discovery cohort. All discovery cohort repertoires had been generated on a single sequencing platform. Both class I and class II loci were covered by HLA typing, at four-digit resolution. The number of typed donors differed by locus: about 629-630 for A, B, C, DRB1 and DQB1; some 540 for DQA1; 600 to 610 for DPA1; and about 450 for DPB1. Because of strong linkage in the cohort, roughly five DR-DQ haplotypes were treated as single units for association and clustering. Among about 410 genotyped donors of the cohort, an average of about 220,000 unique TCR beta nucleotide sequences was sequenced per donor, of which approximately 18% were non-productive.

What the study reported, not specific to this receptor: Assigning TCR associations to individual alleles was difficult when HLA alleles, especially DR and DQ, strongly co-occurred. In a later analysis, some 18,000 TCR beta sequences were associated with specific HLA alleles at a false discovery rate of 0.05. The only immune exposure information available for the cohort was CMV serostatus. Most CMV-associated TCR beta chains appeared to be HLA-restricted in a later analysis, and the HLA associations seemed to be driven largely by CMV exposure. In a later genetic analysis, fewer N-insertions in productive TCRs were reported among donors in an Asian-associated ancestry cluster than the approximately 670-donor mean. Because HLA typing was unavailable for some donors at each locus, only the typed subset was used in association tests. Most TCR sequences were seen in very few donors, while some public TCRs were found in many individuals. A further reported finding was that TCR beta sequences accurately predicted the HLA-A and HLA-B alleles for most subjects in the first cohort. It was suggested by the authors that the approach could potentially be generalized to other disease states and immunological phenotypes. Sequencing depth was assumed to be roughly uniform across donors in the presence/absence analyses, though that assumption may not hold. A later analysis reported that several top co-occurrence clusters appeared linked to parvovirus B19, influenza, CMV and Epstein-Barr virus. Only TCR beta chains were sequenced in this cohort, and the absence of alpha or paired-chain data limited detectable features. According to a later analysis, TCR association rates differed among HLA loci, with DRB1 alleles showing the most associated TCRs and HLA-C alleles showing the fewest. An association between a missense DCLRE1C variant and V-gene and J-gene trimming of TCR beta chains was found in a later genetic analysis and replicated in an independent cohort. Because counts were too low, 15 to 20 rarely observed V segments, including chromosome 9 orphons, were left out of the earlier analysis of some 640 of the donors. The classifier was reported to diagnose cytomegalovirus status with high specificity and sensitivity in both the original cohort and the validation cohort. A few of the identified cytomegalovirus-associated TCR beta chains were confirmed in vitro to be specific for cytomegalovirus antigens. Compared with equally common non-associated chains, HLA-associated TCR beta chains in a later analysis were more clonally expanded and had lower generation probabilities. In an earlier analysis of some 540 of the donors, most TCR beta V segments appeared in productive rearrangements about 87% or about 30% of the time, broadly matching IMGT annotations. Because the 87-base-pair reads could not distinguish some IMGT-functional V segments, including TRBV6-2 and TRBV6-3, those segments were excluded. The study gave a list of about 160 TCR beta chains associated with cytomegalovirus. A cluster of highly shared sequence variants was judged likely to represent a technical artifact of the sequencing pipeline. Correlated functional status among segregating V segments might reflect linkage disequilibrium, but an unknown experimental factor could not be ruled out.

The cohort comprised 670 or so healthy bone marrow donors. At the time of sampling, all cohort members were nominally healthy, though unrecorded immune exposures were likely present. The donor tested CMV seronegative, placing the donor among the roughly 340 seronegative members of the cohort. A peripheral blood sample was provided by each donor, and peripheral blood mononuclear cells were used for TCR beta sequencing. The Qiagen DNeasy Blood Extraction Kit was used to extract genomic DNA from the blood cell samples. The cysteine opens and the phenylalanine closes a CDR3 of 14 amino acids. Only the CDR3 region is kept as DNA, spanning 42 bases read in frame from base 1. Via the germline V gene (reference sequence), CDR1 is MNHEY and CDR2 SMNVEV. Trimming removed 7 bases from V and 1 base from J, leaving 13 bases between the germline ends.

The chain links TRBV27 with TRBJ1-1; confidence is insufficient to name the D gene. Sequenced input: PBMCs. This sequence originates from a woman aged 25 to 39 in good health and CMV-seronegative. The CDR3 has the sequence CASIPGIQNTEAFF. The nucleotides read TGTGCCAGCATTCCGGGGATACAGAACACTGAAGCTTTCTTT.